The clone carrying this T cell receptor beta chain was seen a handful of times. One entry per CDR3 protein, called by TCRdb with MiXCR from the RT-PCR reads. The sample yields about 170,000 distinct CDR3 sequences, roughly 12% seen once. The data were taken from a study of response to subunit inactivated influenza vaccine. CDR3 size: 14 residues. Trimming shortened V by 0 bases and J by 1 base, and 7 bases separated the two germline ends. From germline, CDR1 is MNHEY and CDR2 SMNVEV (reference sequence). The same specimen was also included in a second study, on T cells expressing NK-cell markers. That publication notes: A 5'RACE template switching approach incorporating UMIs was used to make TCR beta cDNA.

The clonotype originates from a man between 45 and 60 years old who received an inactivated influenza vaccine. Sequencing used CD8+ T cells sorted from PBMCs, obtained 11 to 12 days after vaccination. The V and J genes are TRBV27 and TRBJ2-7; D not resolved. In DNA form, the CDR3 reads TGTGCCAGCAGTTTATCGGGGTTATCCTACGAGCAGTACTTC. Amino acids: CASSLSGLSYEQYF.